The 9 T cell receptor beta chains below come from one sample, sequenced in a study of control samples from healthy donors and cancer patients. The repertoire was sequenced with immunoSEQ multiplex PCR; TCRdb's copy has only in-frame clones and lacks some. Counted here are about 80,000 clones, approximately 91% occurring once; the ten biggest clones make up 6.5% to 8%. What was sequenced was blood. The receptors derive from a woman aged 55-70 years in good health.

The DNA for the CDR3 is TGTGCCAGCAGTTGGCTAGCAGGGGAGACCCAGTACTTC. The encoded protein is CASSWLAGETQYF. This chain uses TRBV6-6 with TRBJ2-5; TRBD1 or TRBD2 may be the D gene (5 bases each). CDR1 is MNHNY and CDR2 is SVGAGI in the germline V gene (reference sequence). CDR3 length: 13 residues. The ends were cut back, 4 bases at V and 5 bases at J, with 11 bases in the middle.

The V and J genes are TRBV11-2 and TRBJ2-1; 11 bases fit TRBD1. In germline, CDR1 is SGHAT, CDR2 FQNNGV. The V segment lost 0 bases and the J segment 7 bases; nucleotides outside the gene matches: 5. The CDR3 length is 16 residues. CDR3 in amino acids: CASSLEGGQGENEQFF. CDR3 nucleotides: TGTGCCAGCAGCTTAGAGGGGGGACAGGGGGAGAATGAGCAGTTCTTC. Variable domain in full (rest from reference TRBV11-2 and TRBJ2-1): EAGVAQSPRYKIIEKRQSVAFWCNPISGHATLYWYQQILGQGPKLLIQFQNNGVVDDSQLPKDRFSAERLKGVDSTLKIQPAKLEDSAVYLCASSLEGGQGENEQFFGPGTRLTVL.

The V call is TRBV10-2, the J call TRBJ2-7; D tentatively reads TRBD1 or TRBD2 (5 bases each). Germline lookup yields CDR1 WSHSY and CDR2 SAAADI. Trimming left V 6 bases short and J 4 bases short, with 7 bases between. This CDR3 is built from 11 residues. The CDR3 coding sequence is TGCGCCAGCAGCGAGGGGTACGAGCAGTACTTC. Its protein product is CASSEGYEQYF.

CDR3 sequence: CASRRTGKNYGYTF. CDR3 bases: TGTGCCAGCAGGAGGACAGGGAAAAACTATGGCTACACCTTC. V is TRBV27 and J is TRBJ1-2; 8 nucleotides agree with TRBD1. The V gene end was trimmed by 6 bases and the J gene end by 2 bases; junction bases not matched to a gene: 5. The CDR3 loop spans 14 amino acids. Germline CDR1 and CDR2: MNHEY and SMNVEV (reference sequence).

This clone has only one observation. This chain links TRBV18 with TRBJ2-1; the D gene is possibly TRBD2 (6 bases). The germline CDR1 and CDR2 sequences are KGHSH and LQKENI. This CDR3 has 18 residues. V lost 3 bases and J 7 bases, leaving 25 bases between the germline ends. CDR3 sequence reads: CASSPLTPSARGRNEQFF. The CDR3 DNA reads TGTGCCAGCTCACCCCTGACCCCTAGCGCCCGGGGGAGAAATGAGCAGTTCTTC.

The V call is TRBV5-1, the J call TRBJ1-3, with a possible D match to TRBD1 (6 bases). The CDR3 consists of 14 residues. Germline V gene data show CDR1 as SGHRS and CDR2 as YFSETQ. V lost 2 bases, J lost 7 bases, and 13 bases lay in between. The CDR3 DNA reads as TGCGCCAGCAGCTTAGGGGGGCCCAGGAACACCATATATTTT. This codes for CASSLGGPRNTIYF.

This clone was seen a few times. The CDR3 sequence is CASSLVAGGPQETQYF. The DNA for the CDR3 is TGTGCCAGCAGCTTAGTAGCGGGGGGGCCCCAAGAGACCCAGTACTTC. The V call is TRBV7-2, the J call TRBJ2-5, with TRBD2 matching 11 bases. CDR1 is SGHTA, CDR2 FQGNSA, per germline. V gave up 1 base and J gave up 1 base; unmatched junction bases: 2. The CDR3 loop spans 16 amino acids.

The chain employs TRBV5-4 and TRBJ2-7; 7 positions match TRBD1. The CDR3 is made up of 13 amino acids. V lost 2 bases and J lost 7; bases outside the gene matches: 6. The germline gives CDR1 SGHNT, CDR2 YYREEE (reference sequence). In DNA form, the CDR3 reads TGTGCCAGCAGCTTACAGGGGTTAAGGGAGCAGTACTTC. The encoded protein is CASSLQGLREQYF.

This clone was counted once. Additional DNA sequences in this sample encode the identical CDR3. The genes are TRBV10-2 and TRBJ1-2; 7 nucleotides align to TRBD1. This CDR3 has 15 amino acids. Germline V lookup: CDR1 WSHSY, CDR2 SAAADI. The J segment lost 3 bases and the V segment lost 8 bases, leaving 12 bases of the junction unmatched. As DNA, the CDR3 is TGCGCCAGCCGCGAGAGGACAGGTGTCCACTATGGCTACACCTTC. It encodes CASRERTGVHYGYTF.